This TCR beta chain was identified during a study of blood T cell repertoires in COVID-19. Here immunoSEQ multiplex PCR was the method, and the copy in TCRdb shows in-frame clones only, minus some. This sample has about 120,000 clones, with 90% found just once. The CDR3 covers 15 residues. Germline V CDR1 and CDR2: SEHNR, FQNEAQ (reference sequence). Trimming removed 6 bases from V and 0 bases from J, with 13 bases in between. The sequencing sample was made of peripheral blood. V gene TRBV7-9 combines with J gene TRBJ2-3, with TRBD2 as a possible D gene (6 bases). The sequence was collected from a woman aged 60-75 years with COVID-19, enrolled during active disease. DNA for the CDR3: TGTGCCAGCAGGGCCCCCGCGGGGAGCACAGATACGCAGTATTTT. This codes for CASRAPAGSTDTQYF.